This T cell receptor (beta chain) was found in a study of T cell repertoires in cytomegalovirus infection. The overall study: It can be stated that public TCR beta signatures indicated CMV infection as well as a matching HLA type.

In the case of this clonotype: As yet, its antigen is unknown.

Trimming removed 3 bases from V and 5 bases from J, with 18 bases in between. CDR3 size: 16 residues. CDR1 is MNHEY, CDR2 SVGAGI, per germline. General study results and limits: The study found HLA-C-restricted CMV-specific TCR beta clonotypes dominating the ex vivo response. Carriage of CMV together with the relevant HLA was identifiable through cumulative public TCR beta family frequency.

In TCRdb, the reads were re-called with MiXCR into one record per CDR3 protein. This sample carries about 830,000 distinct CDR3 sequences, about 33% of them seen once, and the ten largest clones take around 12%. The genes are TRBV6-5 and TRBJ2-3, with D possibly matching TRBD2 (5 bases). Sequences were derived from cultured CD8+ T cells from PBMCs, sampled from culture after CMV antigen stimulation. The clonotype comes from a human donor in good health (CMV status not recorded). Some clones in this sample may be carry-over from other donors' samples. Here the CDR3 reads CASSYASSQPGDTQYF. The CDR3 DNA reads as TGTGCCAGCAGTTATGCTAGCAGTCAACCCGGAGATACGCAGTATTTT.